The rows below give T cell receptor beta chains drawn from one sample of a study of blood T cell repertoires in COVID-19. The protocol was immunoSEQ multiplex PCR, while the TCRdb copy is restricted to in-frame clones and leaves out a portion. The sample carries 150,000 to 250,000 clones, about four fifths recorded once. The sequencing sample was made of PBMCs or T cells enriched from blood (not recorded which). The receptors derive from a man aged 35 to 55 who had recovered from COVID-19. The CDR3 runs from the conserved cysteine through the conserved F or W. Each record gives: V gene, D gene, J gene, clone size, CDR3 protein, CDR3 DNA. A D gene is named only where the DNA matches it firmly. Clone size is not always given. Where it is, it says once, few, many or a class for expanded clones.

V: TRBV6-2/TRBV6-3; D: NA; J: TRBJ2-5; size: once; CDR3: CASSYDLTERRGRETQYF; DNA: TGTGCCAGCAGTTACGATCTTACCGAGCGCCGGGGAAGAGAGACCCAGTACTTC
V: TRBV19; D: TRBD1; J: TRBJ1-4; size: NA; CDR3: CASRRSRTGDEKLFF; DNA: TGTGCCAGTAGGAGGTCTCGGACAGGGGATGAAAAACTGTTTTTT
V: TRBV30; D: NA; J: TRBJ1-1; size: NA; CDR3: CAWSVRSGGTEAFF; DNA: TGTGCCTGGAGTGTACGTAGTGGCGGAACTGAAGCTTTCTTT
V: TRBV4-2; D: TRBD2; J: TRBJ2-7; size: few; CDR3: CASSQEFGTNREQYF; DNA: TGTGCCAGCAGCCAAGAATTTGGGACTAATCGCGAGCAGTACTTC
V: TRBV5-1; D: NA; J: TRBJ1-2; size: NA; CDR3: CASSPPGDSTYGYTF; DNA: TGCGCCAGCAGCCCCCCCGGCGACAGTACCTATGGCTACACCTTC
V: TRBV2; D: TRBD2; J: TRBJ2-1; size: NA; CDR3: CASKGTSTYEQFF; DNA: TGTGCCAGCAAGGGGACTAGCACATATGAGCAGTTCTTC
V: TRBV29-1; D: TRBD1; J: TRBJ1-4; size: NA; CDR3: CSVGQQGAREKLFF; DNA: TGCAGCGTTGGCCAACAGGGGGCTCGAGAAAAACTGTTTTTT
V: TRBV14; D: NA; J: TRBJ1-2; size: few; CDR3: CASSRDSKGYGYTF; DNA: TGTGCCAGCAGTCGGGACTCTAAGGGCTATGGCTACACCTTC
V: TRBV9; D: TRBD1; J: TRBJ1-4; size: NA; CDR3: CASSGGTEPATNEKLFF; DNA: TGTGCCAGCAGCGGCGGGACAGAGCCCGCAACTAATGAAAAACTGTTTTTT
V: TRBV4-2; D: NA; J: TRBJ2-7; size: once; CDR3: CASSQEETGTTPYEQYF; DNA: TGTGCCAGCAGCCAAGAAGAAACCGGGACAACCCCCTACGAGCAGTACTTC
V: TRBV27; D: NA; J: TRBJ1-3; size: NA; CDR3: CASSLSGGTGHPWAGNTIYF; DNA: TGTGCCAGCAGTTTATCGGGGGGGACGGGACATCCCTGGGCTGGAAACACCATATATTTT
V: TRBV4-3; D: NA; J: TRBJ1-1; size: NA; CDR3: CASSQDGAMNTEAFF; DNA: TGCGCCAGCAGCCAAGACGGAGCCATGAACACTGAAGCTTTCTTT
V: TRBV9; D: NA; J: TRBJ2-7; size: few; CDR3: CASALGGDSYEQYF; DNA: TGTGCCAGCGCCCTAGGGGGGGATTCCTACGAGCAGTACTTC
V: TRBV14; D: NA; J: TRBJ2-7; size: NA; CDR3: CASSLLYEQYF; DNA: TGTGCCAGCAGTCTCTTGTACGAGCAGTACTTC
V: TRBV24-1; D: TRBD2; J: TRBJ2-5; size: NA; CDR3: CATSDLQGLAGAQETQYF; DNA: TGTGCCACCAGTGATTTGCAAGGGCTAGCGGGTGCCCAAGAGACCCAGTACTTC
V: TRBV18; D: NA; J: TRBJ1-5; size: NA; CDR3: CASSPNGPSNQPQHF; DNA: TGTGCCAGCTCACCAAATGGCCCTAGCAATCAGCCCCAGCATTTT
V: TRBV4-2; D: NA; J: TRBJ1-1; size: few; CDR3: CASSQEWPLNTEAFF; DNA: TGTGCCAGCAGCCAAGAGTGGCCACTGAACACTGAAGCTTTCTTT
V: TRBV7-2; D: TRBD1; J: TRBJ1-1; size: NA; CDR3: CASSSEGTVNTEAFF; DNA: TGTGCCAGCAGCTCAGAAGGGACAGTAAACACTGAAGCTTTCTTT
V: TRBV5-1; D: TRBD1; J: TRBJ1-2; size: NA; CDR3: CASSLTGGTYGYTF; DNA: TGCGCCAGCAGCCTGACAGGGGGTACCTATGGCTACACCTTC
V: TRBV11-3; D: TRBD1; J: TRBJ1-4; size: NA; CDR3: CASSSGQENEKLFF; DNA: TGTGCCAGCAGCTCGGGACAGGAGAATGAAAAACTGTTTTTT
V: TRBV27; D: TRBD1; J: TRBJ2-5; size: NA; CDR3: CASSTGTGETQYF; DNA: TGTGCCAGCAGCACAGGGACAGGAGAGACCCAGTACTTC
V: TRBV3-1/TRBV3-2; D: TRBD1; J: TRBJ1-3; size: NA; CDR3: CASSQGAGGGNTIYF; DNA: TGTGCCAGCAGCCAAGGCGCAGGGGGTGGAAACACCATATATTTT
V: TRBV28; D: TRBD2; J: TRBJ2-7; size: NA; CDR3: CASSLLGGTYEQYF; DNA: TGTGCCAGCAGCCTTTTGGGGGGGACCTACGAGCAGTACTTC
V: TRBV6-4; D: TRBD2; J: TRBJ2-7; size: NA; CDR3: CASTPEGSGGPSYEQYF; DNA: TGTGCCAGCACCCCCGAGGGTAGCGGGGGTCCCTCCTACGAGCAGTACTTC
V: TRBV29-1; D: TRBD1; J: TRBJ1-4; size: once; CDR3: CSAGQGTNEKLFF; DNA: TGCAGCGCCGGACAGGGTACTAATGAAAAACTGTTTTTT
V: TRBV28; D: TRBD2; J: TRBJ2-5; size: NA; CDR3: CASSLWSPRGGLETQYF; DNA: TGTGCCAGCAGCTTATGGTCCCCCCGGGGGGGCTTGGAGACCCAGTACTTC
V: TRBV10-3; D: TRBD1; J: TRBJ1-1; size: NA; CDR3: CAIRVTGVNTEAFF; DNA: TGTGCCATCAGAGTGACAGGGGTGAACACTGAAGCTTTCTTT
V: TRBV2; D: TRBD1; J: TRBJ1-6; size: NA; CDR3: CASRQGRGNSPLHF; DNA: TGTGCCAGCAGACAGGGGCGGGGTAATTCACCCCTCCACTTT
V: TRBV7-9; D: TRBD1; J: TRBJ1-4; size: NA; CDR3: CASSFGQGDNEKLFF; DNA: TGTGCCAGCAGCTTTGGACAGGGAGATAATGAAAAACTGTTTTTT
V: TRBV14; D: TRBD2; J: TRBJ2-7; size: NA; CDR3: CASSQGRRGASYEQYF; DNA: TGTGCCAGCAGCCAAGGGCGGCGGGGGGCCTCCTACGAGCAGTACTTC
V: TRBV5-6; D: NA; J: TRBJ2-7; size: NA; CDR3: CASSAVLGAREQYF; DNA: TGTGCCAGCAGCGCTGTGTTGGGGGCAAGAGAGCAGTACTTC
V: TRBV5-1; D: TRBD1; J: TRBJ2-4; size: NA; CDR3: CASSGWTGEDIQYF; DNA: TGCGCCAGCAGCGGTTGGACAGGGGAAGACATTCAGTACTTC
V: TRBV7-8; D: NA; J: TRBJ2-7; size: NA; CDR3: CASSPPGNEQYF; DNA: TGTGCCAGCAGCCCCCCAGGGAACGAGCAGTACTTC
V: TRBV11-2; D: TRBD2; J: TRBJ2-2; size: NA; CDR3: CASSDGLAGALNTGELFF; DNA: TGTGCCAGCAGCGATGGACTAGCGGGGGCCCTGAACACCGGGGAGCTGTTTTTT
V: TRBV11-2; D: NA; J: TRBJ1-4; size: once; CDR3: CASSASTNEKLFF; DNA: TGTGCCAGCAGCGCGTCAACTAATGAAAAACTGTTTTTT
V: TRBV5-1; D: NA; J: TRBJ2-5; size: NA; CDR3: CASSLEGRYQETQYF; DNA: TGCGCCAGCAGCTTGGAAGGCAGGTACCAAGAGACCCAGTACTTC
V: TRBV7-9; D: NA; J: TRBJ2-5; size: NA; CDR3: CASRKTSQETQYF; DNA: TGTGCCAGCAGAAAGACTAGCCAAGAGACCCAGTACTTC
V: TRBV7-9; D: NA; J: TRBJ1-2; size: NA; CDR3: CASSLDVWGHDNYGYTF; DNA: TGTGCCAGCAGCTTAGATGTGTGGGGACACGATAACTATGGCTACACCTTC
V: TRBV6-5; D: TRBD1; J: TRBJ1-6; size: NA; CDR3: CASSLDRGRSPLHF; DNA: TGTGCCAGCAGTCTGGACAGGGGGCGTTCACCCCTCCACTTT
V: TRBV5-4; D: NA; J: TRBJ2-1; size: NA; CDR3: CASSFGGSPLYNEQFF; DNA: TGTGCCAGCAGCTTTGGCGGGTCCCCTCTCTACAATGAGCAGTTCTTC
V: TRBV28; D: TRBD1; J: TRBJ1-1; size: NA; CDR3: CASSSPDRVTEAFF; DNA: TGTGCCAGCAGTTCCCCCGACAGGGTTACTGAAGCTTTCTTT
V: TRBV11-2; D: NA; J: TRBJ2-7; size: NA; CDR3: CASTSVRGEQYF; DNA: TGTGCCAGCACCTCGGTAAGGGGCGAGCAGTACTTC
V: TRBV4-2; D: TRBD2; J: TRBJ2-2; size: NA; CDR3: CASSLGGTSGGTGELFF; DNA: TGTGCCAGCAGCCTCGGGGGGACTAGCGGGGGCACCGGGGAGCTGTTTTTT
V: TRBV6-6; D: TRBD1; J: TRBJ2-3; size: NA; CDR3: CASSQGDRGKADTQYF; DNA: TGTGCCAGCAGTCAAGGCGACAGGGGGAAGGCGGATACGCAGTATTTT
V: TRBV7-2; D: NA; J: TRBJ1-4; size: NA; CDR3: CASSLDRFSEKLFF; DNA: TGTGCCAGCAGCTTAGACAGGTTCTCTGAAAAACTGTTTTTT
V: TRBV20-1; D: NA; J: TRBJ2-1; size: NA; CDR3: CSVLPPYEQFF; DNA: TGCAGTGTTCTACCCCCTTATGAGCAGTTCTTC
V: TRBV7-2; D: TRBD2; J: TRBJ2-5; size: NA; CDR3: CASSLAGLAMETQYF; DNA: TGTGCCAGCAGCTTAGCGGGACTAGCGATGGAGACCCAGTACTTC
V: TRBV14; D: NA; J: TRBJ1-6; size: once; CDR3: CASSPTSSYNSPLHF; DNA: TGTGCCAGCAGCCCAACGAGCTCCTATAATTCACCCCTCCACTTT
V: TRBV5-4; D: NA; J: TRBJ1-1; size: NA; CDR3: CASSSSPPDTEAFF; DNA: TGTGCCAGCAGCTCCTCTCCTCCGGACACTGAAGCTTTCTTT
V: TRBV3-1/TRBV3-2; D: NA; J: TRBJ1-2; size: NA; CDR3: CASSQDQWGYTF; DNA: TGTGCCAGCAGCCAAGATCAGTGGGGCTACACCTTC
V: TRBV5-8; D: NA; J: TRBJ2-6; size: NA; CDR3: CASTLTGTGANVLTF; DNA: TGTGCCAGCACCCTAACAGGTACTGGGGCCAACGTCCTGACTTTC
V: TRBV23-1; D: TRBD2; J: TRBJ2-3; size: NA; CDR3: CASSHRGVGAGYSSTDTQYF; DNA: TGCGCCAGCAGTCATCGAGGGGTTGGAGCGGGGTACTCTAGCACAGATACGCAGTATTTT
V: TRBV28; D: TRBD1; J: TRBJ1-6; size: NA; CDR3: CASGEGDRISPLHF; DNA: TGTGCCAGCGGGGAAGGGGACAGGATCTCCCCCCTCCACTTT
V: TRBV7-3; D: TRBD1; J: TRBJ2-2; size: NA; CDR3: CASSTTGGRTGELFF; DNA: TGTGCCAGCAGCACTACAGGGGGCAGGACCGGGGAGCTGTTTTTT
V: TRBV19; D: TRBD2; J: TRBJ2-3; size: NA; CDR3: CASSLERGHTDTQYF; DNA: TGTGCCAGTAGTTTAGAGCGGGGGCACACAGATACGCAGTATTTT